Sequencing of this TCR beta chain was carried out in a study of blood T cell repertoires in COVID-19. Study information: PBMCs, B-cell-depleted T cells, or T cells provided the cDNA or gDNA that made up the material.

From germline, CDR1 is LNHDA and CDR2 SQIVND (reference sequence). The CDR3 runs 13 residues. V shed 5 bases and J shed 6 bases, with 11 bases lying between them. This clone was observed a few times. In the study's own analysis: Amplification of reference gene primers was used by the study to estimate nucleated cell counts. The method was immunoSEQ multiplex PCR; TCRdb's version includes in-frame clones alone and lacks a portion of them. That table furnishes V, J and clone size, whereas the DNA furnished D and trimming. The table shows about 140,000 clones, with about 80% occurring only once. What was sequenced was peripheral blood. This clonotype originated in a human donor in a cohort sampled during active COVID-19. The V and J genes are TRBV19 and TRBJ1-5; no reliable D call. The CDR3 loop reads CASSGDIGQPQHF. The CDR3 DNA follows: TGTGCCAGTAGTGGAGATATTGGTCAGCCCCAGCATTTT.